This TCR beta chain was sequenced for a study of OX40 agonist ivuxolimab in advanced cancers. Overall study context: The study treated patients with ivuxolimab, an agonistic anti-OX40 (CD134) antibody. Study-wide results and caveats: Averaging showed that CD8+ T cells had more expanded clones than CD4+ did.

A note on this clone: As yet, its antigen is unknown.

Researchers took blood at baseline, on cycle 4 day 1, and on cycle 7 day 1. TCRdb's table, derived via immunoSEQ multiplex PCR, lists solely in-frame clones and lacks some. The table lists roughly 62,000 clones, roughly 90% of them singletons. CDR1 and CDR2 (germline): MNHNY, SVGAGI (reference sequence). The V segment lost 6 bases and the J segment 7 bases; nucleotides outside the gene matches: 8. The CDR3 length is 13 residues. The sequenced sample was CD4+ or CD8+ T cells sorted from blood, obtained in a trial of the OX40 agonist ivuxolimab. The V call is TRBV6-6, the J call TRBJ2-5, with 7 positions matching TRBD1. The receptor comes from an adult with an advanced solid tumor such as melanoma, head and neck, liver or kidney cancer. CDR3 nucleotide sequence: TGTGCCAGCAGCCTACAGGGGTCTAGGACCCAGTACTTC. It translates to CASSLQGSRTQYF.